One sample yielded the 22 T cell receptor beta chains listed below, sequenced in a study of tumor and adjacent non-tumor tissue in lung cancer. This sample's RNA came from whole unsorted tissue. The normal lung tissue was taken more than 3 cm from the tumor edge. A modified ARM-PCR protocol with three rounds of nested PCR amplified TCRbeta. From the multiplex PCR reads, TCRdb called clonotypes with MiXCR, one entry per CDR3 protein. The data contain 75,000 to 95,000 distinct CDR3 sequences, more than 65% of them singletons. The sample taken for sequencing was distant non-tumor lung tissue. Every receptor here comes from a woman in her fifties or sixties with non-small cell lung cancer.

As for this clonotype: Germline and junction disagree at one end, which may indicate a read error. This sequence joins TRBV6-6 and TRBJ1-1, with D hard to call. Germline-derived CDR1 and CDR2 are MNHNY and SVGAGI (reference sequence). This CDR3 has 13 residues. The CDR3 DNA follows: TGTACCAGCACGCAGAGGACCGTTACTGAAGCTTTCTTT. Amino acids: CTSTQRTVTEAFF.

This clonotype was seen a few times. V is TRBV29-1 and J is TRBJ1-4, with unresolved D. Trimming removed 6 bases at V and 8 bases at J, with 13 bases between. The length of the CDR3 is 12 residues. Looked up from germline, CDR1 is SQVTM and CDR2 is ANQGSEA. In nucleotides, the CDR3 is TGCAGCGTCGAACACCATGGGGAAAAACTGTTTTTT. The encoded protein is CSVEHHGEKLFF.

A word on this clonotype: At one end the junction does not follow the germline gene, possibly because of a read error. V usage is TRBV11-2 and J usage is TRBJ2-2, with D possibly TRBD2 on 5 matching bases. CDR1 is SGHAT, CDR2 FQNNGV, per germline. This CDR3 has 16 residues. CDR3 in amino acids: CDSSLEGSPAIGELLF. The CDR3 bases are TGTGACAGCAGCTTAGAAGGGTCTCCGGCAATCGGGGAGCTGCTTTTT.

Regarding this clonotype: The CDR3 carries no conserved terminal phenylalanine or tryptophan, so it likely arises from a read error. V and J are TRBV29-1 and TRBJ2-1, with D possibly being TRBD1 or TRBD2 (6 bases each). V was pared by 3 bases and J by 7 bases, with 19 bases between. The CDR3 length is 15 residues. Germline CDR1 and CDR2: SQVTM and ANQGSEA. CDR3 coding DNA: TGCAGCGTTGATAGACAGGAGGGCCCTGGAAATGAGCAGTTCTTA. Its protein product is CSVDRQEGPGNEQFL.

The CDR3 nucleotides are TGCAGCGTTGTGGTCACAACGGGACAGCCCTACGAGCAGTACTTC. The encoded protein is CSVVVTTGQPYEQYF. The chain combines TRBV29-1 with TRBJ2-7; 7 nucleotides align to TRBD1. CDR1 and CDR2 (germline): SQVTM, ANQGSEA. V shed 4 bases and J 2 bases; nucleotides not matched to a gene: 11. The CDR3 runs 15 residues.

In the case of this clonotype: One end of the junction is discordant with germline, which a read error may explain. This chain uses TRBV6-1 with TRBJ2-3, with D maybe TRBD2 (5 bases). CDR1 and CDR2 (germline): MNHNS, SASEGT. CDR3 size: 15 residues. The CDR3: CACSGGTGGLATQYF. As DNA, the CDR3 is TGTGCCTGCAGTGGAGGAACGGGTGGATTAGCTACGCAGTATTTT.

J is TRBJ1-5 and V is TRBV29-1; 8 nucleotides match TRBD1. The germline gives CDR1 SQVTM, CDR2 ANQGSEA. This CDR3 region has 15 residues. V lost 7 bases to trimming and J lost 1 base; unmatched junction nucleotides: 9. DNA for the CDR3: TGCAGCGCCACCACTCCAGGGGGCAGCAATCAGCCCCAGCATTTT. Its protein is CSATTPGGSNQPQHF. Complete variable domain (other parts from reference TRBV29-1 and TRBJ1-5): SAVISQKPSRDICQRGTSLTIQCQVDSQVTMMFWYRQQPGQSLTLIATANQGSEATYESGFVIDKFPISRPNLTFSTLTVSNMSPEDSSIYLCSATTPGGSNQPQHFGDGTRLSIL.

In this sample, this clonotype turned up a few times. Possible read error: a much larger clone is one base away. The chain couples TRBV10-2 to TRBJ1-1; 9 nucleotides match TRBD1. Germline V gene sequence: CDR1 WSHSY, CDR2 SAAADI. This CDR3 spans 15 amino acids. The CDR3 DNA follows: TGCGCCGGCAGTGAGTCCCGACAGGGGGGAGGAGAAGCTTTCTTT. Protein: CAGSESRQGGGEAFF.

V gene TRBV29-1 combines with J gene TRBJ2-3; D might be TRBD2 (5 bases). V gave up 6 bases and J gave up 5 bases, with 12 bases separating them. Germline CDR1 is SQVTM and CDR2 is ANQGSEA. The CDR3 length is 12 residues. The CDR3 region is CSVSDSGDTQYF. The CDR3, as DNA: TGCAGCGTGTCGGACTCGGGAGATACGCAGTATTTT.

This clonotype appeared a single time. A much more abundant neighbour one base away suggests this may be a read error. The gene calls are TRBV7-2 and TRBJ2-2; 7 bases align to TRBD2. This CDR3 comprises 15 residues. Germline V gives CDR1 SGHTA, CDR2 FQGNSA. V shed 6 bases, J shed 3 bases, and the junction held 7 bases outside the gene matches. CDR3 sequence (DNA): TGTGCCAGCAGTTATAGCGGGTGGTACACCGGGGAGCTGTTTTTT. Translated, it gives CASSYSGWYTGELFF.

Notes on this clonotype: A read error may account for a junction end that differs from germline. The rearrangement links TRBV6-6 to TRBJ2-3, with TRBD2 identical over 8 bases. The V gene's germline CDR1 is MNHNY and CDR2 SVGAGI (reference sequence). CDR3 length: 14 amino acids. The CDR3 sequence: CTSIPGGPIDTQYF. DNA for the CDR3: TGTACCAGCATCCCGGGAGGGCCGATAGATACACAGTATTTT.

Turning to this clonotype: Since the CDR3 does not end with the conserved phenylalanine or tryptophan, this likely comes from a read error. The chain employs TRBV29-1 and TRBJ2-7; perhaps TRBD2 as D (5 bases). V was cut by 4 bases and J by 4 bases, with 14 bases left in between. CDR1 and CDR2 (germline): SQVTM, ANQGSEA. The CDR3 is made up of 13 amino acids. CDR3 nucleotides: TGCAGCGTTGGGGAGTCTAGCTGGTACGAGCAGTACTAC. This encodes CSVGESSWYEQYY.

Comments on this clonotype: A much larger clone sits a single nucleotide away, making a read error possible. The CDR3 protein is CASSFGAEGDYGYTF. The DNA for the CDR3 is TGTGCCAGCAGTTTCGGGGCCGAAGGAGACTATGGCTACACCTTC. The chain has TRBV12-3 or TRBV12-4 and TRBJ1-2; the D gene is possibly TRBD1 (5 bases). V lost 3 bases to trimming and J lost 3 bases, with 14 bases between them. The CDR3 runs to 15 residues.

A word on this clonotype: Germline and junction disagree at one end, which may indicate a read error. The CDR3 region is CASGTDIFFYEKYF. The CDR3, as DNA: TGTGCCAGCGGCACGGACATATTCTTCTACGAGAAGTACTTC. The V call is TRBV6-1, the J call TRBJ2-7; tentative D call: TRBD1 (5 bases). CDR1 MNHNS and CDR2 SASEGT come from the germline V gene. CDR3 length equals 14 residues.

Worth noting for this clonotype: One junction end disagrees with the germline gene, perhaps due to a read error. The chain combines TRBV4-2 with TRBJ2-2, with 8 bases that match TRBD2. Germline V gene lookup returns CDR1 LGHNA and CDR2 YNFKEQ. This CDR3 spans 12 amino acids. The CDR3 sequence is CASRPAGGELFF. The CDR3 nucleotides are TGTGCCAGCAGGCCGGCCGGGGGGGAGCTGTTCTTT.

This clonotype was seen only a few times. The chain combines TRBV10-1 with TRBJ2-5, with D tentatively TRBD2 (7 bases). In germline, CDR1 is WNHNN, CDR2 SYGVQD (reference sequence). The CDR3 is made up of 16 amino acids. CDR3 region: CARSPRGARGQETQYF. DNA of the CDR3: TGCGCTAGAAGTCCACGGGGGGCCAGGGGCCAAGAGACCCAGTACTTC.

V and J are TRBV12-3 or TRBV12-4 and TRBJ1-2; D is unresolved. V lost 6 bases and J 8 bases, leaving 19 bases between the germline ends. The CDR3 totals 14 residues. CDR3 residues: CASSLVDLTEGYTF. The CDR3 nucleotides are TGTGCCAGCAGCCTCGTGGACCTCACAGAAGGCTACACCTTC.

A word on this clonotype: The junction departs from the called germline gene at one end, perhaps through a read error. The chain uses TRBV6-2 or TRBV6-3 and TRBJ1-1, with 7 bases identical to TRBD1. The CDR3 is 15 amino acids. Germline values: CDR1 MNHEY, CDR2 SVGEGT. The DNA for the CDR3 is TGTGCCAGCAGTCAGGGGGGGACTCTGGCCACTGAAGCTATCTTT. Translated, it gives CASSQGGTLATEAIF.

A remark on this clonotype: A much larger clone sits a single nucleotide away, making a read error possible. The V and J genes are TRBV5-1 and TRBJ2-5; a weak D match, TRBD2 (5 bases). CDR1 SGHRS and CDR2 YFSETQ come from the germline V gene. This CDR3 has 15 residues. Here the CDR3 DNA reads TGCACCAGCAGCTCACGAGCGGCTAGCTATGAGACCCAGTACTTC. Its protein product is CTSSSRAASYETQYF.

This clonotype was seen a few times. One end of the junction fails to match germline, which may point to a read error. This chain links TRBV11-3 with TRBJ2-1; the D gene is possibly TRBD2 (6 bases). Germline V gives CDR1 SGHNT, CDR2 YENEEA. This CDR3 spans 17 amino acids. The CDR3: CASSLGTGGVSYNEQFF. The CDR3 DNA reads TGTGCGAGCAGCTTAGGGACTGGCGGAGTGTCCTACAATGAGCAGTTCTTC.

At least ten counts were recorded for this clonotype. The rearrangement joins TRBV12-3 or TRBV12-4 to TRBJ1-6, with a possible D match to TRBD1 (5 bases). V was pared by 4 bases and J by 2 bases, with 9 bases between. The CDR3 length is 15 residues. The CDR3 nucleotides read TGTGCCAGCAGTTCAAAGGGACCCTATAATTCACCCCTCCACTTT. It is translated as CASSSKGPYNSPLHF.

This clonotype was recorded at least ten times. The chain combines TRBV5-6 with TRBJ2-3, with D possibly TRBD2 on 6 matching bases. V was pared by 1 base and J by 2 bases, with 14 bases between. The length of the CDR3 is 16 residues. Germline CDR1 and CDR2: SGHDT and YYEEEE. The CDR3 region has the DNA TGTGCCAGCAGCTTGTACAGGAGGGCCCTCACAGATACGCAGTATTTT. Protein: CASSLYRRALTDTQYF.